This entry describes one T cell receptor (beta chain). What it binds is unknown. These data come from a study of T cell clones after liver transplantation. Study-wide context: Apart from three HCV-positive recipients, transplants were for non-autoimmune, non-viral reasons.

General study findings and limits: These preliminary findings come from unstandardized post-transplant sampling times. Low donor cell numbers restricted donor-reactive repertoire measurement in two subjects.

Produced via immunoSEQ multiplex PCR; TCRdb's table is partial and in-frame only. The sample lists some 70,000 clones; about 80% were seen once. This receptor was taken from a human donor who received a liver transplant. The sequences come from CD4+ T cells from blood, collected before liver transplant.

For the CDR3, the DNA is TGTGCCAGCAGTCAACCCGGAAGGAGGGTTAACTATGGCTACACCTTC. Amino acid sequence: CASSQPGRRVNYGYTF. The chain employs TRBV28 and TRBJ1-2; D uncertain. Trimming took off 5 bases at V and 1 base at J, with 17 bases between the two ends. Germline assignment: CDR1 MDHEN and CDR2 SYDVKM. This CDR3 has 16 amino acids.